This T cell receptor beta chain was recorded in a study of blood T cell repertoires in COVID-19. Study-level background: Some COVID-19 samples were acute and others convalescent; all came from the United States, Italy and Spain. T cells, B-cell-depleted T cells, or PBMCs supplied cDNA or gDNA.

V lost 6 bases to trimming and J lost 5 bases; unmatched junction nucleotides: 1. Per germline, CDR1 MDHEN and CDR2 SYDVKM. The CDR3 is 12 amino acids. Original processing notes: The authors estimated nucleated cell counts from reference gene primer amplification. Clones were read by immunoSEQ multiplex PCR, and TCRdb kept only the in-frame ones, dropping some. The D gene and trimming were derived from the DNA, and the V and J assignments and clone size from that table. Of tens of thousands of clones in the sample, about three quarters were seen once. The receptor was isolated from a woman aged 70 to 79 with acute or convalescent COVID-19. The chain employs TRBV28 and TRBJ2-1, with 7 bases lining up with TRBD2. Sequenced sample: peripheral blood. The CDR3 DNA reads as TGTGCCAGCAGGGGACTAAACAATGAGCAGTTCTTC. Encoded protein: CASRGLNNEQFF. The whole variable domain, remainder taken from reference TRBV28 and TRBJ2-1, is DVKVTQSSRYLVKRTGEKVFLECVQDMDHENMFWYRQDPGLGLRLIYFSYDVKMKEKGDIPEGYSVSREKKERFSLILESASTNQTSMYLCASRGLNNEQFFGPGTRLTVL.